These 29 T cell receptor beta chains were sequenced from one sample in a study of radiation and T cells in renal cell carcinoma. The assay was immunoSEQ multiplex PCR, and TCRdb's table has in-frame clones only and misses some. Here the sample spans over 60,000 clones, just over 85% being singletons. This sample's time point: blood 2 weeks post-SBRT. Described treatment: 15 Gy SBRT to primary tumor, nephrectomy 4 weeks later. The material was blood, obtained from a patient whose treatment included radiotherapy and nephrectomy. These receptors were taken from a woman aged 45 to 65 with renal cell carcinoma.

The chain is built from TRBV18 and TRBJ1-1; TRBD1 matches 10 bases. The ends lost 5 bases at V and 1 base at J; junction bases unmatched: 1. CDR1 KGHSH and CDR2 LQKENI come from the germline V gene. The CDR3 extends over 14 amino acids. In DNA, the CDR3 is TGTGCCAGCTCAAGACAGGGGGCGAACACTGAAGCTTTCTTT. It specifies CASSRQGANTEAFF.

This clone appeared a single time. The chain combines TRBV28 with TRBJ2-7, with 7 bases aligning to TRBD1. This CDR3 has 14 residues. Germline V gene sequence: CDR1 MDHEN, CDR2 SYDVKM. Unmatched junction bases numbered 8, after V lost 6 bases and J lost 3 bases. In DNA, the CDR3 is TGTGCCAGCAGCTTGCCCGGACAGGACTACGAGCAGTACTTC. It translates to CASSLPGQDYEQYF.

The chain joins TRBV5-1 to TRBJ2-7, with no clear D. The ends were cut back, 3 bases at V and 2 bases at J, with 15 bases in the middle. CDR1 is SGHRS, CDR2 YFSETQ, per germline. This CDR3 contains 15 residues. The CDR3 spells CASSSGPPTPYEQYF. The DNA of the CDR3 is TGCGCCAGCAGCTCTGGGCCCCCTACTCCCTACGAGCAGTACTTC.

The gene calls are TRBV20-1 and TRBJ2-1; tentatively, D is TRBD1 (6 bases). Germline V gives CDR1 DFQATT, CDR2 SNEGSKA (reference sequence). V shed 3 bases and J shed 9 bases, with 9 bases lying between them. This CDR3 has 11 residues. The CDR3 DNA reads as TGCAGTGCTAGCGGACAGACTGAGCAGTTCTTC. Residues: CSASGQTEQFF.

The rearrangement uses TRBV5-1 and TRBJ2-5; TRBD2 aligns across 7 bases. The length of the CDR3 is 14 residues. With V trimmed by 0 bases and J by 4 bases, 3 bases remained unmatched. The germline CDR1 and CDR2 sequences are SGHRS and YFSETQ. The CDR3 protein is CASSLGSGVETQYF. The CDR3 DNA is TGCGCCAGCAGCTTGGGCAGCGGGGTAGAGACCCAGTACTTC.

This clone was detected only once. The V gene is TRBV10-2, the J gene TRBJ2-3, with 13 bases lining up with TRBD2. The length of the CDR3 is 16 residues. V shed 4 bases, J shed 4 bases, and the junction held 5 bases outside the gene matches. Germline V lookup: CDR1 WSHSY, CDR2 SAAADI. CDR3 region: CASSGFTSGRADTQYF. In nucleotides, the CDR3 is TGCGCCAGCAGTGGTTTCACTAGCGGGAGGGCAGATACGCAGTATTTT.

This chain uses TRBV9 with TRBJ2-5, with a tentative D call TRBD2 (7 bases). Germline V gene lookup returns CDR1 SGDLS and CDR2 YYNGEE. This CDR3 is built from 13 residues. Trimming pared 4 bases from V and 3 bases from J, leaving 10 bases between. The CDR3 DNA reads TGTGCCAGCAGCCGAGGGGGGGAAGAGACCCAGTACTTC. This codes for CASSRGGEETQYF.

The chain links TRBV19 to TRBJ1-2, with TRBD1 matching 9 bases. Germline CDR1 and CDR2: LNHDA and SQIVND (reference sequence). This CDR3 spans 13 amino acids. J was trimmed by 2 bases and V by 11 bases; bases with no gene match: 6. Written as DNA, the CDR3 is TGTGCCGTTAACAGGGGGCTCAACTATGGCTACACCTTC. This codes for CAVNRGLNYGYTF.

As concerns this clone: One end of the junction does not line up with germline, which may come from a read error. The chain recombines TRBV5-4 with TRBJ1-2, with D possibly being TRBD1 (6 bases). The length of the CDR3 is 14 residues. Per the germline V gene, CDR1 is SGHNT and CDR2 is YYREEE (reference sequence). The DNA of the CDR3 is TGCGCCAGCAGCCAACTAGACAGGAATTATGGCTACACCTTC. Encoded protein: CASSQLDRNYGYTF.

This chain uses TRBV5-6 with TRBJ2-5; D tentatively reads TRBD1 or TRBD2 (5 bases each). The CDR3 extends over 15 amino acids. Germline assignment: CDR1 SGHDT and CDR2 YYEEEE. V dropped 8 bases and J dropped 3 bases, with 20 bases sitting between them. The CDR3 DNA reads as TGTGCCAGTTCCCAGAACCGGGACGGGGAAGAGACCCAGTACTTC. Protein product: CASSQNRDGEETQYF.

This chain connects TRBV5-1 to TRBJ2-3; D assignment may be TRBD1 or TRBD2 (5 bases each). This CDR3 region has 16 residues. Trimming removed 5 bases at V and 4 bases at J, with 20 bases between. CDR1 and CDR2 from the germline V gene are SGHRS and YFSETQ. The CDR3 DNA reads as TGCGCCAGCAGGACCTCGCTTCGGGGCTCTTCAGATACGCAGTATTTT. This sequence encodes CASRTSLRGSSDTQYF.

The CDR3 is CASSLEGSMGEQFF. The CDR3, as DNA: TGCGCCAGCAGCTTGGAGGGCAGTATGGGTGAGCAGTTCTTC. V gene TRBV5-1 combines with J gene TRBJ2-1; D is unclear. CDR3 size: 14 residues. CDR1 SGHRS and CDR2 YFSETQ come from the germline V gene. Trimming left V 0 bases short and J 9 bases short, with 13 bases between.

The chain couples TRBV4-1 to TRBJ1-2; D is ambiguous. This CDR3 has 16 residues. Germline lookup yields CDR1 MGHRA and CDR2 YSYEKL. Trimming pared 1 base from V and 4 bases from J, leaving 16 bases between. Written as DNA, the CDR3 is TGCGCCAGCAGCCAAGCCGTCGTGTCGGGGAGCTATGGCTACACCTTC. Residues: CASSQAVVSGSYGYTF.

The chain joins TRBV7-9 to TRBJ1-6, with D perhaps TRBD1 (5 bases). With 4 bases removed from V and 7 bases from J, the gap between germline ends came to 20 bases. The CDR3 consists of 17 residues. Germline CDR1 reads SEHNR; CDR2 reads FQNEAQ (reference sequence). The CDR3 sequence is CASSSLPTVLENSPLHF. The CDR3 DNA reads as TGTGCCAGCAGCTCATTACCGACAGTATTGGAGAATTCACCCCTCCACTTT.

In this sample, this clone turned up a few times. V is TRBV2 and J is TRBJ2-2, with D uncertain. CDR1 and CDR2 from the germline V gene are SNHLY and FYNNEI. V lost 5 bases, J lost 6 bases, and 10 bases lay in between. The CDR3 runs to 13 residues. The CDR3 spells CASSSIRPGELFF. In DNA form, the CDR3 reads TGTGCCAGCAGTTCCATCAGACCCGGGGAGCTGTTTTTT. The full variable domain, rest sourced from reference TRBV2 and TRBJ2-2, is EPEVTQTPSHQVTQMGQEVILRCVPISNHLYFYWYRQILGQKVEFLVSFYNNEISEKSEIFDDQFSVERPDGSNFTLKIRSTKLEDSAMYFCASSSIRPGELFFGEGSRLTVL.

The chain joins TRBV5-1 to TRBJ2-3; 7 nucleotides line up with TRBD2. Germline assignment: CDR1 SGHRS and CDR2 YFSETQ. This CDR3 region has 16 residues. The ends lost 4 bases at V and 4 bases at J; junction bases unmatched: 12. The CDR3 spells CASSTGVGRMADTQYF. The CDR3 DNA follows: TGCGCCAGCAGCACTGGGGTCGGGAGGATGGCAGATACGCAGTATTTT.

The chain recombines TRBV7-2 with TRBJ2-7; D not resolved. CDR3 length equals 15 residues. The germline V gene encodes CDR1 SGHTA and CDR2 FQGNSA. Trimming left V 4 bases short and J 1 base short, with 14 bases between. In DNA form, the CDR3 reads TGTGCCAGCAGCTCCACGGTGAGACAATCCTACGAGCAGTACTTC. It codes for CASSSTVRQSYEQYF.

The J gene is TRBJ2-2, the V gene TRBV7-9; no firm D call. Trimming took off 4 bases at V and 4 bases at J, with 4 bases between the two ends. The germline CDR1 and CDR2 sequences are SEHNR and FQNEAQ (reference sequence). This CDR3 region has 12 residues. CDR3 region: CASSSGTGELFF. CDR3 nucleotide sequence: TGTGCCAGCAGCTCCGGCACCGGGGAGCTGTTTTTT.

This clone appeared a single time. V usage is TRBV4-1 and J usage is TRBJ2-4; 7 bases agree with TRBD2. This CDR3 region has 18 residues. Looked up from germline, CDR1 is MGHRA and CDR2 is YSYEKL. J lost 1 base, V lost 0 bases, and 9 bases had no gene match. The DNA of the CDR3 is TGCGCCAGCAGCCAAGATCATGGGGGGGAAGCGGCCAAAAACATTCAGTACTTC. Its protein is CASSQDHGGEAAKNIQYF.

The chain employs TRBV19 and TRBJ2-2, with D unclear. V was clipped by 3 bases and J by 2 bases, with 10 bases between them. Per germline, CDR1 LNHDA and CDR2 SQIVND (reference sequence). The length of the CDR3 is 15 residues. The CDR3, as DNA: TGTGCCAGTAGTATTTTGCAGGCTAACACCGGGGAGCTGTTTTTT. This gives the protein CASSILQANTGELFF. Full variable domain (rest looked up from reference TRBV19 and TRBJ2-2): DGGITQSPKYLFRKEGQNVTLSCEQNLNHDAMYWYRQDPGQGLRLIYYSQIVNDFQKGDIAEGYSVSREKKESFPLTVTSAQKNPTAFYLCASSILQANTGELFFGEGSRLTVL.

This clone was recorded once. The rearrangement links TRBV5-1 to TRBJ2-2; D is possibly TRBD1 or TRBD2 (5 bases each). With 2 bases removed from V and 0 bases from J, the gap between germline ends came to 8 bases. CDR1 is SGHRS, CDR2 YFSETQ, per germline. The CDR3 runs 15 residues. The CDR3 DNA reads TGCGCCAGCAGCTTTTGGGGGTCGAACACCGGGGAGCTGTTTTTT. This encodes CASSFWGSNTGELFF.

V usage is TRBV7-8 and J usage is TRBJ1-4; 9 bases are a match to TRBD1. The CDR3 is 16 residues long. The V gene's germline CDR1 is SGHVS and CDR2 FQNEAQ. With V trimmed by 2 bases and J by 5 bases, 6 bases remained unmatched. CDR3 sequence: CASSLSGGQGNEKLFF. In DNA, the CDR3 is TGTGCCAGCAGCTTAAGCGGGGGACAGGGCAATGAAAAACTGTTTTTT.

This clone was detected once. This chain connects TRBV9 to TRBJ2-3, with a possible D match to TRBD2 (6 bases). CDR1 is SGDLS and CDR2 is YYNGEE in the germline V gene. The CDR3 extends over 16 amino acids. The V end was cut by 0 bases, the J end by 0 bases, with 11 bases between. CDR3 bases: TGTGCCAGCAGCGTAGGGGCGGGACTTAGCACAGATACGCAGTATTTT. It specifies CASSVGAGLSTDTQYF.

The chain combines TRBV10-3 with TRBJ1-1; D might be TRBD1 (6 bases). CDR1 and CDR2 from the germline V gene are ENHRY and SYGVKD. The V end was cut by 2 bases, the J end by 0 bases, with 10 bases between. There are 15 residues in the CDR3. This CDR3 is CAISERDTMNTEAFF. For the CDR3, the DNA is TGTGCCATCAGTGAGAGGGACACTATGAACACTGAAGCTTTCTTT.

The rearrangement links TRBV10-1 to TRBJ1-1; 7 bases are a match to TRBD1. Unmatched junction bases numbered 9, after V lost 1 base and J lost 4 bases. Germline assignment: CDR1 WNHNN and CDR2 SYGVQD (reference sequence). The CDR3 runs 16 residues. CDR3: CASSELRPGGVTEAFF. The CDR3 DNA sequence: TGCGCCAGCAGTGAGTTACGACCAGGGGGGGTCACTGAAGCTTTCTTT.

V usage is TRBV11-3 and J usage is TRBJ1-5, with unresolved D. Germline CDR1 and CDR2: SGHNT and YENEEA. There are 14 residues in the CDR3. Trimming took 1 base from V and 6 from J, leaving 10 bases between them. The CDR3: CASSLGTFCQPQHF. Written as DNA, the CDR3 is TGTGCCAGCAGCTTAGGTACTTTTTGTCAGCCCCAGCATTTT.

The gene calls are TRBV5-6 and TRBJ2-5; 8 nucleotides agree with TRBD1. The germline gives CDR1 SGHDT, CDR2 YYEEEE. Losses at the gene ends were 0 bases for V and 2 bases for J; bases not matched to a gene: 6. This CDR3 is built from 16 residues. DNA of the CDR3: TGTGCCAGCAGCTTGGGGCCGACAGGGGATCAAGAGACCCAGTACTTC. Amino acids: CASSLGPTGDQETQYF.

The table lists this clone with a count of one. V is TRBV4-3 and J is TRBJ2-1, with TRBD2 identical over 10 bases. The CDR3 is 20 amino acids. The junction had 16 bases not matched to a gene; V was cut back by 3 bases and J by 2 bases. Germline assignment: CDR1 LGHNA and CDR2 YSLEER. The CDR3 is CASSHGLPSTSGTTYNEQFF. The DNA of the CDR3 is TGCGCCAGCAGCCACGGACTACCGAGTACTAGCGGGACTACCTACAATGAGCAGTTCTTC.

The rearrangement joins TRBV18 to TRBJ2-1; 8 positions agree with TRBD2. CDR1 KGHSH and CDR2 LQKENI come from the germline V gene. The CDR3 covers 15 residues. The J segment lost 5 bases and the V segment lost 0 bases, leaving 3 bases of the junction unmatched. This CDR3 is CASSPPAGGDNEQFF. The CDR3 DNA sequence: TGTGCCAGCTCACCACCCGCCGGGGGGGACAATGAGCAGTTCTTC.